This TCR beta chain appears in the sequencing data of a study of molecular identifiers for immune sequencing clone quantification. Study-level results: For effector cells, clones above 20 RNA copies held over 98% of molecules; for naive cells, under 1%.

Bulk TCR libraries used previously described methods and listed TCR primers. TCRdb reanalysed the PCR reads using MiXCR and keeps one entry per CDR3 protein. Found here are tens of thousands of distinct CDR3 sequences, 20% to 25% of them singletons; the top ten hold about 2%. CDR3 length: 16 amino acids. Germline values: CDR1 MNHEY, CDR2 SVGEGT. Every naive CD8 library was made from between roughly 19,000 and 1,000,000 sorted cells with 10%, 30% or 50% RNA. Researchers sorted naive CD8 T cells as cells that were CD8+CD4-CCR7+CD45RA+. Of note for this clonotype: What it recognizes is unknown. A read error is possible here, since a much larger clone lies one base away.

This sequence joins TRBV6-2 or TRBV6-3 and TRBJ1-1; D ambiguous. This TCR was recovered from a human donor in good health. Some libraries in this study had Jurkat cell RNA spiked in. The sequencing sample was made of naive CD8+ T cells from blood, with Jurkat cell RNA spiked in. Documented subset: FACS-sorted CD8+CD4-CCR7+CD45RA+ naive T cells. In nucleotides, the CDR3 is TGTGCCAGCAGTTACAATACGTGGGATGGGAACGCTGAAGCTTTCTTT. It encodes CASSYNTWDGNAEAFF.